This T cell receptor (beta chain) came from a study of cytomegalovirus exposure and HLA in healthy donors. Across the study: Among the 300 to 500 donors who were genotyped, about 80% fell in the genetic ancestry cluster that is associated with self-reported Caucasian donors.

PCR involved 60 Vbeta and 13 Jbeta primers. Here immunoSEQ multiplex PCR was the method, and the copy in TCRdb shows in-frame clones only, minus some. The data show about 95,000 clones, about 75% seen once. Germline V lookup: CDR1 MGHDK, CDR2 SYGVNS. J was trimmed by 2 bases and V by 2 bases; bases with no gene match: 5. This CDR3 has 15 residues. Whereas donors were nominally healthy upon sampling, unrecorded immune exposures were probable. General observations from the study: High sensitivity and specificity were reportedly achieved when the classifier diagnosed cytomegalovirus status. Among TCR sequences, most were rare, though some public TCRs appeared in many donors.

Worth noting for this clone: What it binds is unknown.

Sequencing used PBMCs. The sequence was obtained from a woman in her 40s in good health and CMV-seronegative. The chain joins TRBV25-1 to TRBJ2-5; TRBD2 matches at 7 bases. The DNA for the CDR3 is TGTGCCAGCAGTGAAGGGGGGGGTCGACAAGAGACCCAGTACTTC. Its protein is CASSEGGGRQETQYF.